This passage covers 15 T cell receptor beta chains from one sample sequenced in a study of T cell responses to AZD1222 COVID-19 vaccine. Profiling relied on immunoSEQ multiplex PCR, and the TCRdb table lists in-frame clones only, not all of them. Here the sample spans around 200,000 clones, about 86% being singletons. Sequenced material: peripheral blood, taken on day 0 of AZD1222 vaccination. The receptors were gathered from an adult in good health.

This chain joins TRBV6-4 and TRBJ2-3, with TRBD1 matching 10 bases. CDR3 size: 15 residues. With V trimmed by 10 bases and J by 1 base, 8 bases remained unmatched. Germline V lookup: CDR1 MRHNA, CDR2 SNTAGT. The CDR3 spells CATHPGTGGTDTQYF. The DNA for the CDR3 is TGTGCCACCCATCCCGGGACAGGGGGCACAGATACGCAGTATTTT.

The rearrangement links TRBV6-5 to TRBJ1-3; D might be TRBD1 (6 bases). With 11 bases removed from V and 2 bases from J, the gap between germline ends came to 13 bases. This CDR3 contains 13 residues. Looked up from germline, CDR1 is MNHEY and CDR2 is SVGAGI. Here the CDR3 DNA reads TGTGCCGTCTCGGGGGCAACTGGAAACACCATATATTTT. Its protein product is CAVSGATGNTIYF.

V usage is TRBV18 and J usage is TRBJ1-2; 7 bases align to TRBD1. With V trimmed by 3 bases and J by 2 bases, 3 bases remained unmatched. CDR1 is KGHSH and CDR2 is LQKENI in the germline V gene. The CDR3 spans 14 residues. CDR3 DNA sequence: TGTGCCAGCTCACCGACCAGGGGGAACTATGGCTACACCTTC. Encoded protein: CASSPTRGNYGYTF.

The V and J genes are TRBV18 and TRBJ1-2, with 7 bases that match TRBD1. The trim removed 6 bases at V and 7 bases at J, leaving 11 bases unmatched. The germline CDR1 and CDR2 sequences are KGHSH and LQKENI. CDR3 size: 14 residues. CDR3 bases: TGTGCCAGCTCGGACGGGACAGCCCCAACTGGCTACACCTTC. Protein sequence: CASSDGTAPTGYTF.

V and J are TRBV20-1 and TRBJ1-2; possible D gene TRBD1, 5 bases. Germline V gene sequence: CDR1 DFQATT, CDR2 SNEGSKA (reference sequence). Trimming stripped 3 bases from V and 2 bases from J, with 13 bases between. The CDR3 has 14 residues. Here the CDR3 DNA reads TGCAGTGCTAGTTTGCTGCAGGGAAACTATGGCTACACCTTC. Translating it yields CSASLLQGNYGYTF.

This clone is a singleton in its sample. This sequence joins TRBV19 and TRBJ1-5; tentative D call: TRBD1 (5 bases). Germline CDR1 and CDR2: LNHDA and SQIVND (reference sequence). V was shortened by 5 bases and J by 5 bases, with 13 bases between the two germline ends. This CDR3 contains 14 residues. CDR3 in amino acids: CASSFRGGDQPQHF. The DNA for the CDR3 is TGTGCCAGTAGTTTCCGTGGGGGGGATCAGCCCCAGCATTTT.

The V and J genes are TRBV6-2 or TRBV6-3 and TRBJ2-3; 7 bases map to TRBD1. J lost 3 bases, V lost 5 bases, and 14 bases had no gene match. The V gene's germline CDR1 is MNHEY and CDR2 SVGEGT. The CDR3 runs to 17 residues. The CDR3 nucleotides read TGTGCCAGCAGTCCGACCCTCGACAGGGACGGGACAGATACGCAGTATTTT. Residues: CASSPTLDRDGTDTQYF.

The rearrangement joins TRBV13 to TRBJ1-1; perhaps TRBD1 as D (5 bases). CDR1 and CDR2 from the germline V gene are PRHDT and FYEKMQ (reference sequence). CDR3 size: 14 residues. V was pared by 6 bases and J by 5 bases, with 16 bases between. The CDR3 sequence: CASRGDGEGTEAFF. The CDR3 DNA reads TGTGCCAGCAGAGGGGACGGCGAGGGTACTGAAGCTTTCTTT.

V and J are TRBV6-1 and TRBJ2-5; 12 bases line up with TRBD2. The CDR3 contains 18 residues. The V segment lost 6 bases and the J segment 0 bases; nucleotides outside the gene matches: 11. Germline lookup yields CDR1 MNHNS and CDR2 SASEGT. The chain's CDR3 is CASRETSGRHGYQETQYF. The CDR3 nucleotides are TGTGCCAGCAGGGAAACTAGCGGGAGGCATGGGTACCAAGAGACCCAGTACTTC.

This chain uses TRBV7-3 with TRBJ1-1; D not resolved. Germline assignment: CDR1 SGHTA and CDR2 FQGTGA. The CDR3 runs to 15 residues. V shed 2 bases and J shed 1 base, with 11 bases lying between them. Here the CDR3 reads CASSLGRTKNTEAFF. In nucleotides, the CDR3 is TGTGCCAGCAGCTTAGGTAGGACGAAGAACACTGAAGCTTTCTTT.

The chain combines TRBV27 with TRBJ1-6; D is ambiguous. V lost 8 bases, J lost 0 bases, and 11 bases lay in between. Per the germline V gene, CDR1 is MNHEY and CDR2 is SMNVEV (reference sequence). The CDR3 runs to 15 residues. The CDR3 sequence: CASRPGSSYNSPLHF. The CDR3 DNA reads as TGTGCCAGCCGGCCGGGGAGCTCCTATAATTCACCCCTCCACTTT.

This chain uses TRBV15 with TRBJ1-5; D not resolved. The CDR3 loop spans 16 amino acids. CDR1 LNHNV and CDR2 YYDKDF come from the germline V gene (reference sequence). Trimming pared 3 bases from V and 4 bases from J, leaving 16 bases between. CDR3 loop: CATSRTWREPNQPQHF. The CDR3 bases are TGTGCCACCAGCAGGACTTGGAGAGAGCCGAATCAGCCCCAGCATTTT.

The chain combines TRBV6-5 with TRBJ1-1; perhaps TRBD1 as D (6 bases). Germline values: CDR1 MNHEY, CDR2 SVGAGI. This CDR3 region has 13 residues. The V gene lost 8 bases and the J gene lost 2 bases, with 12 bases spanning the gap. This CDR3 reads CASGGGRNTEAFF. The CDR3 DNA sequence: TGTGCCAGCGGCGGGGGCAGAAACACTGAAGCTTTCTTT.

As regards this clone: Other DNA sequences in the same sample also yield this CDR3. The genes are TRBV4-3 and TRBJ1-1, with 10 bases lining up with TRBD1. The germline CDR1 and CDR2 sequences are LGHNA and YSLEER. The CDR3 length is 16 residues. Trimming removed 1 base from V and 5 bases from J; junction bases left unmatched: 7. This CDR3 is CASSQGDRGLGTEAFF. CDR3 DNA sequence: TGCGCCAGCAGCCAAGGGGACAGGGGACTTGGAACTGAAGCTTTCTTT.

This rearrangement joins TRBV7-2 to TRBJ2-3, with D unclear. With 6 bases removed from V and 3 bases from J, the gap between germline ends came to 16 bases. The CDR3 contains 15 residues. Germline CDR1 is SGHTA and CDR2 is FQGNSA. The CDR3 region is CASRKGNYRTDTQYF. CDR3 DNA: TGTGCCAGCAGGAAAGGGAATTATAGGACAGATACGCAGTATTTT.